This T cell receptor beta chain was sequenced in a study of identical twins. cDNA carried unique molecular identifiers, and a universal primer site was added by template switching. Each CDR3 protein is one row after TCRdb ran MiXCR on the 5' RACE reads. Seen here are 1.5 million to 2 million distinct CDR3 sequences, 25% to 35% observed once, and the top ten hold roughly 0.3%. Trimming took off 1 base at V and 5 bases at J, with 6 bases between the two ends. Germline CDR1 LGHDT, CDR2 YNNKEL (reference sequence). This CDR3 region has 12 residues. In its sample, this clonotype was seen many times. Its antigen is unknown. Whole-study findings and limits: Zero-insertion analyses could be partly confounded by invariant MAIT and iNKT cells. Out-of-frame alpha sequences shared between twins exhibited an excess of low generation probability.

The receptor's source is a newborn girl in good health. The chain is built from TRBV3-1 and TRBJ2-7; D remains ambiguous. The sample was cord blood. The chain's CDR3 is CASSQARHEQYF. CDR3 DNA sequence: TGTGCCAGCAGCCAAGCACGCCACGAGCAGTACTTC.